This TCR beta chain was recovered during a study of response to subunit inactivated influenza vaccine. Using its own MiXCR run on the RT-PCR reads, TCRdb lists one record per CDR3 protein. The table has just under 550,000 distinct CDR3 sequences, roughly 23% seen once. This sample also belongs to another study, concerning T cells expressing NK-cell markers. That paper notes: With UMIs, 5'RACE template switching was used to make TCR beta cDNA.

The sample in question was CD4+ T cells sorted from PBMCs, obtained roughly 13 days after vaccination. The TCR was taken from a man between 50 and 59 years old who received an inactivated influenza vaccine.

The CDR3 loop reads CASSQDRESQETQYF. CDR3 nucleotide sequence: TGCGCCAGCAGCCAAGATCGGGAAAGCCAAGAGACCCAGTACTTC. The V and J genes are TRBV4-3 and TRBJ2-5; a weak D match, TRBD2 (5 bases). There are 15 residues in the CDR3. In germline, CDR1 is LGHNA, CDR2 YSLEER. The V and J ends lost 0 bases and 1 base respectively, with 9 bases between them.